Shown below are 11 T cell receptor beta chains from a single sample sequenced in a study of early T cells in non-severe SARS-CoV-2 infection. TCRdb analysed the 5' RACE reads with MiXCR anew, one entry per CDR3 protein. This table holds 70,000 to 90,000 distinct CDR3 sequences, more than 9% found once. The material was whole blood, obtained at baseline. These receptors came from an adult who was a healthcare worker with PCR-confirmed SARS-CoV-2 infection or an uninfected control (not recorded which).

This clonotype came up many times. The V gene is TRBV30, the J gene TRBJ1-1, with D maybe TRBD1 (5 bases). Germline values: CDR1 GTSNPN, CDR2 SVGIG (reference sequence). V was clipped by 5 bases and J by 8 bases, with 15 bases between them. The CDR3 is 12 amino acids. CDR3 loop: CAWAPVRGEAFF. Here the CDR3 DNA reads TGTGCCTGGGCACCCGTTCGGGGGGAAGCTTTCTTT.

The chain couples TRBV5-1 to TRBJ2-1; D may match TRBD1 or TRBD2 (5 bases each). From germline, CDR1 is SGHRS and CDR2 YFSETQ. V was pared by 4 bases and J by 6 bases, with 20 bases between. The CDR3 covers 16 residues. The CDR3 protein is CASSISSGAFTNEQFF. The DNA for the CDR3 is TGCGCCAGCAGCATATCTTCCGGGGCCTTCACCAATGAGCAGTTCTTC. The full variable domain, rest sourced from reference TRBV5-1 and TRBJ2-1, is KAGVTQTPRYLIKTRGQQVTLSCSPISGHRSVSWYQQTPGQGLQFLFEYFSETQRNKGNFPGRFSGRQFSNSRSEMNVSTLELGDSALYLCASSISSGAFTNEQFFGPGTRLTVL.

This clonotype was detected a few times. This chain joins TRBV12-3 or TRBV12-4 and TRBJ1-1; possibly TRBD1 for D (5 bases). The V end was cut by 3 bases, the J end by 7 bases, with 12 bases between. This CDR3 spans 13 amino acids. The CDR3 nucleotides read TGTGCCAGCAGTTTTGGGGGACTGATTGAAGCTTTCTTT. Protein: CASSFGGLIEAFF.

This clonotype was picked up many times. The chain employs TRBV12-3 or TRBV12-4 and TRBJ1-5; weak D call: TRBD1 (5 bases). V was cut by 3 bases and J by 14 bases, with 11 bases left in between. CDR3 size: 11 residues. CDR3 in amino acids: CASSLGPLEHF. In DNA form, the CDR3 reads TGTGCCAGCAGTTTGGGGCCTCTCGAGCATTTT.

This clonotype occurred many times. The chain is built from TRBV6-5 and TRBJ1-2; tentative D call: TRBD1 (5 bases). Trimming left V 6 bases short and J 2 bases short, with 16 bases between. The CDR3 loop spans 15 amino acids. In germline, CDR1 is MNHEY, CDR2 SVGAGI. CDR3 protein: CASRGMRGTNYGYTF. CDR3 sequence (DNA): TGTGCCAGCAGGGGGATGAGGGGAACAAACTATGGCTACACCTTC.

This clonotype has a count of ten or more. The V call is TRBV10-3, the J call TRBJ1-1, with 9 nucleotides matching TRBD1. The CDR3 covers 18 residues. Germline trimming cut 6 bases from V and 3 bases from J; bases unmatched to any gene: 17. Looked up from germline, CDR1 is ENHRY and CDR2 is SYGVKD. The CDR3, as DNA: TGTGCCATCAGCGTCCGGGACAGGGAGTATAGTCGGGACACTGAAGCTTTCTTT. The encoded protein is CAISVRDREYSRDTEAFF.

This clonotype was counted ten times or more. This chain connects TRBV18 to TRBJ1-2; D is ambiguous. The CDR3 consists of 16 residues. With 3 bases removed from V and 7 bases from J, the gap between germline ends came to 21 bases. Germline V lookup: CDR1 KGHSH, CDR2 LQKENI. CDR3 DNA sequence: TGTGCCAGCTCACCGCGTCCGGAGGGAAGTTCTAGTGGCTACACCTTC. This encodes CASSPRPEGSSSGYTF.

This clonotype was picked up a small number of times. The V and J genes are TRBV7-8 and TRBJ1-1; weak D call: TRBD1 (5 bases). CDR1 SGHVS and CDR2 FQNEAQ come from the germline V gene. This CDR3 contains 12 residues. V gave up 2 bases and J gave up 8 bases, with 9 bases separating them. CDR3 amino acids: CASSLFNREAFF. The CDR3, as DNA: TGTGCCAGCAGCTTATTTAACAGGGAAGCTTTCTTT. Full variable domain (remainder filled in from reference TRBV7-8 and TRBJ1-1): GAGVSQSPRYKVAKRGQDVALRCDPISGHVSLFWYQQALGQGPEFLTYFQNEAQLDKSGLPSDRFFAERPEGSVSTLKIQRTQQEDSAVYLCASSLFNREAFFGQGTRLTVV.

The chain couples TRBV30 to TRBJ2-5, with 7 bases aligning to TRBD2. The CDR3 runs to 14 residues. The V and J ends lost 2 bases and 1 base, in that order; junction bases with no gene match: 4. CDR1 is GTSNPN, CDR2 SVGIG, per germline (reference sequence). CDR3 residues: CAWSHRGVQETQYF. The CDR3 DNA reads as TGTGCCTGGAGTCACCGGGGGGTCCAAGAGACCCAGTACTTC.

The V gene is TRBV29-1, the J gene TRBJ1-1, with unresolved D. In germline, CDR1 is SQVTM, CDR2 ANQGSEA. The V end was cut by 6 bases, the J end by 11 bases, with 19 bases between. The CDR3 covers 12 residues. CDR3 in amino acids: CSVSYKGKGAFF. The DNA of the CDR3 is TGCAGCGTGTCCTACAAGGGAAAGGGTGCTTTCTTT.

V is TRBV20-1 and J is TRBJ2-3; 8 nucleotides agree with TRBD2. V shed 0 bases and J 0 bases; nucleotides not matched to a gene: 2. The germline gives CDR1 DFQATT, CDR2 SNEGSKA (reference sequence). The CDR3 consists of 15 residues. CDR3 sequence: CSARDPSGSTDTQYF. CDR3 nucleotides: TGCAGTGCTAGAGATCCTAGCGGGAGCACAGATACGCAGTATTTT.